This passage covers 2 T cell receptor beta chains from one sample sequenced in a study of T cells in localized non-small cell lung cancer. Repertoires were generated with immunoSEQ multiplex PCR, while TCRdb's copy carries only in-frame clones and drops some. The sample has 1,300 or so clones, 20% to 25% seen once. The input for sequencing was lung tumor tissue, taken before any cancer treatment. These receptors were collected from a man between 40 and 69 years old with stage III lung adenocarcinoma.

The chain links TRBV18 to TRBJ2-3, with TRBD2 identical over 12 bases. With 6 bases clipped from V and 0 bases from J, the junction kept 1 base outside the gene matches. The CDR3 is made up of 15 amino acids. Looked up from germline, CDR1 is KGHSH and CDR2 is LQKENI. The CDR3 nucleotides are TGTGCCAGCTCCGGGACTAGCGGGAGCACAGATACGCAGTATTTT. Translation: CASSGTSGSTDTQYF. The full variable domain, rest sourced from reference TRBV18 and TRBJ2-3, is NAGVMQNPRHLVRRRGQEARLRCSPMKGHSHVYWYRQLPEEGLKFMVYLQKENIIDESGMPKERFSAEFPKEGPSILRIQQVVRGDSAAYFCASSGTSGSTDTQYFGPGTRLTVL.

V is TRBV6-1 and J is TRBJ1-2, with D hard to call. CDR1 and CDR2 from the germline V gene are MNHNS and SASEGT. The CDR3 loop spans 15 amino acids. The V end lost 1 base, the J end lost 6 bases, and 15 bases lay between the germline ends. The CDR3 here is CASSEVGRPLNGYTF. The DNA of the CDR3 is TGTGCCAGCAGTGAAGTCGGTAGACCTTTGAATGGCTACACCTTC.